The 19 T cell receptor beta chains below come from one sample, sequenced in a study of cytomegalovirus exposure and HLA in healthy donors. This PCR relied on a set of 60 Vbeta primers and 13 Jbeta primers. The data were produced by immunoSEQ multiplex PCR, yet TCRdb's version contains in-frame clones alone and is incomplete. The sample consists of 160,000 or so clones, roughly 82% of them appearing once. Sequenced input: PBMCs. The receptors originated from a man aged 50 or older in good health and CMV-seropositive.

V and J are TRBV18 and TRBJ2-7; 8 nucleotides agree with TRBD1. Germline loops: CDR1 KGHSH, CDR2 LQKENI. After removal of 3 bases from V and 3 bases from J, the junction contained 10 bases not matched to a gene. The CDR3 totals 16 residues. CDR3 sequence: CASSPNPGTGGYEQYF. In DNA form, the CDR3 reads TGTGCCAGCTCACCTAACCCAGGGACAGGTGGCTACGAGCAGTACTTC.

This chain uses TRBV6-5 with TRBJ1-3; a possible D gene is TRBD1 (5 bases). V gave up 6 bases and J gave up 5 bases, with 14 bases separating them. CDR3 length equals 14 residues. CDR1 MNHEY and CDR2 SVGAGI come from the germline V gene. The CDR3 bases are TGTGCCAGCAGCCTCCGGCAGGGCAGAAACACCATATATTTT. Protein sequence: CASSLRQGRNTIYF.

This chain joins TRBV7-2 and TRBJ2-2; TRBD2 might be the D (6 bases). The CDR3 length is 19 residues. V was pared by 0 bases and J by 5 bases, with 22 bases between. Germline lookup yields CDR1 SGHTA and CDR2 FQGNSA. DNA for the CDR3: TGTGCCAGCAGCTTAGCGGTGCTTGGCGGGATCACAGGAACCGGGGAGCTGTTTTTT. As protein: CASSLAVLGGITGTGELFF.

V usage is TRBV27 and J usage is TRBJ1-5; 7 positions match TRBD1. From germline, CDR1 is MNHEY and CDR2 SMNVEV (reference sequence). The CDR3 consists of 17 residues. V lost 0 bases, J lost 2 bases, and 7 bases stayed unmatched. The CDR3 is CASSLSQGGAGNQPQHF. The CDR3, as DNA: TGTGCCAGCAGTTTATCGCAGGGGGGCGCAGGCAATCAGCCCCAGCATTTT.

V is TRBV27 and J is TRBJ2-1; D is unresolved. There are 14 residues in the CDR3. CDR1 and CDR2 (germline): MNHEY, SMNVEV (reference sequence). The V and J ends lost 11 bases and 4 bases respectively, with 18 bases between them. As DNA, the CDR3 is TGTGCCGGTAAGATACGAACAGATTACAATGAGCAGTTCTTC. Protein product: CAGKIRTDYNEQFF.

V and J are TRBV29-1 and TRBJ1-3, with 8 positions matching TRBD1. This CDR3 has 15 residues. From germline, CDR1 is SQVTM and CDR2 ANQGSEA. V was pared by 7 bases and J by 7 bases, with 15 bases of the junction left unmatched. The CDR3 protein is CSARASDRARNTIYF. CDR3 DNA sequence: TGCAGCGCCCGCGCCTCGGACAGGGCGAGGAACACCATATATTTT.

This clone was recorded a few times. The rearrangement joins TRBV5-1 to TRBJ2-2; the D is unclear. The V gene lost 6 bases and the J gene lost 4 bases, with 4 bases spanning the gap. The CDR3 loop spans 11 amino acids. Germline CDR1 SGHRS, CDR2 YFSETQ. CDR3 in DNA: TGCGCCAGCACCAGCACCGGGGAGCTGTTTTTT. Translating gives CASTSTGELFF.

This clone was seen only a few times. At one boundary the junction diverges from the germline segment, which might be a read error. J is TRBJ2-3 and V is TRBV7-7, with D perhaps TRBD2 (6 bases). This CDR3 spans 15 amino acids. Looked up from germline, CDR1 is SSHAT and CDR2 is FNYEAQ (reference sequence). The CDR3 region has the DNA TGTGCTAGCAGCCCAGGCGGGACCTGGGGAGATACGCAGTATTTT. It codes for CASSPGGTWGDTQYF. Full variable domain (missing parts from reference TRBV7-7 and TRBJ2-3): GAGVSQSPRYKVTKRGQDVTLRCDPISSHATLYWYQQALGQGPEFLTYFNYEAQPDKSGLPSDRFSAERPEGSISTLTIQRTEQRDSAMYRCASSPGGTWGDTQYFGPGTRLTVL.

The chain employs TRBV6-5 and TRBJ2-5; 9 bases agree with TRBD1. The CDR3 has 15 amino acids. Unmatched junction bases numbered 3, after V lost 3 bases and J lost 1 base. Germline CDR1 reads MNHEY; CDR2 reads SVGAGI. The DNA of the CDR3 is TGTGCCAGCAGTTATGGGACAGGGCTCCAAGAGACCCAGTACTTC. Its protein product is CASSYGTGLQETQYF.

This clone was detected only a few times. This rearrangement joins TRBV5-5 to TRBJ2-3; the match to TRBD2 covers 11 bases. The CDR3 runs to 17 residues. The V and J ends lost 2 bases and 6 bases, in that order; junction bases with no gene match: 11. Germline CDR1 is SGHKS and CDR2 is YYEKEE (reference sequence). As DNA, the CDR3 is TGTGCCAGCAGCTTCGAGATTAGCGGGGGGGCATCGGATACGCAGTATTTT. Residues: CASSFEISGGASDTQYF. Full variable domain (remainder filled in from reference TRBV5-5 and TRBJ2-3): DAGVTQSPTHLIKTRGQQVTLRCSPISGHKSVSWYQQVLGQGPQFIFQYYEKEERGRGNFPDRFSARQFPNYSSELNVNALLLGDSALYLCASSFEISGGASDTQYFGPGTRLTVL.

This clone is a singleton in its sample. V and J are TRBV14 and TRBJ2-2; 11 bases match TRBD2. J was trimmed by 5 bases and V by 0 bases; bases with no gene match: 11. Germline CDR1 is SGHDN and CDR2 is FVKESK. The length of the CDR3 is 19 residues. This CDR3 reads CASSQDPPPLAGGTGELFF. The DNA of the CDR3 is TGTGCCAGCAGCCAAGATCCCCCACCCCTAGCGGGAGGTACCGGGGAGCTGTTTTTT.

The chain recombines TRBV2 with TRBJ2-3; TRBD2 matches at 7 bases. This CDR3 spans 12 amino acids. V lost 10 bases, J lost 7 bases, and 8 bases stayed unmatched. Germline V lookup: CDR1 SNHLY, CDR2 FYNNEI. CDR3: CATASGAHTQYF. CDR3 nucleotide sequence: TGTGCCACGGCCAGCGGGGCCCATACGCAGTATTTT.

This clone was counted a few times. This sequence joins TRBV7-7 and TRBJ2-7; TRBD1 matches at 7 bases. The CDR3 is 13 amino acids. Germline CDR1 reads SSHAT; CDR2 reads FNYEAQ (reference sequence). V was clipped by 5 bases and J by 5 bases; unmatched bases: 6. The chain's CDR3 is CASSKDRDHEQYF. In DNA, the CDR3 is TGTGCCAGCAGCAAAGACAGGGACCACGAGCAGTACTTC. The whole variable domain, filled in from reference TRBV7-7 and TRBJ2-7, reads GAGVSQSPRYKVTKRGQDVTLRCDPISSHATLYWYQQALGQGPEFLTYFNYEAQPDKSGLPSDRFSAERPEGSISTLTIQRTEQRDSAMYRCASSKDRDHEQYFGPGTRLTVT.

The CDR3 DNA reads as TGTGCCAGCAGTGGGGGACAGGGGGCAGGTGGCTACACCTTC. This gives the protein CASSGGQGAGGYTF. This chain joins TRBV6-4 and TRBJ1-2; 12 bases are shared with TRBD1. This CDR3 spans 14 amino acids. V trimming: 4 bases; J trimming: 7 bases; junction bases outside the gene matches: 4. Germline CDR1 is MRHNA and CDR2 is SNTAGT.

The J gene is TRBJ1-5, the V gene TRBV5-3, with 7 positions matching TRBD1. TRBV5-3 is designated an ORF whose function remains uncertain. CDR3 size: 17 residues. J was trimmed by 1 base and V by 5 bases; bases with no gene match: 12. The DNA of the CDR3 is TGTGCCAGAAGGTGGGACAGTCGGGCACTAAGCAATCAGCCCCAGCATTTT. It translates to CARRWDSRALSNQPQHF.

J is TRBJ2-2 and V is TRBV19; D not certain. CDR3 size: 13 residues. Between the trimmed V and J ends, which lost 2 bases and 8 bases, there was a span of 9 bases. Germline assignment: CDR1 LNHDA and CDR2 SQIVND (reference sequence). In DNA, the CDR3 is TGTGCCAGTAGTATAACCGCCGGGGGGGAGCTGTTTTTT. Amino acids: CASSITAGGELFF.

The chain employs TRBV20-1 and TRBJ1-2; tentatively, D is TRBD1 (5 bases). Trimming cost V 3 bases and J 13 bases, with 15 bases left between them. Germline CDR1 and CDR2: DFQATT and SNEGSKA (reference sequence). CDR3 size: 11 residues. DNA for the CDR3: TGCAGTGCTAGTGAAACGCCAGGGCTCACCTTC. Translated: CSASETPGLTF.

This clone was observed once. V and J are TRBV27 and TRBJ2-1, with unresolved D. This CDR3 is 14 amino acids long. CDR1 MNHEY and CDR2 SMNVEV come from the germline V gene (reference sequence). The V gene lost 7 bases and the J gene lost 0 bases, with 10 bases spanning the gap. CDR3 amino acids: CASKPAISYNEQFF. The CDR3 region has the DNA TGTGCCAGCAAGCCAGCGATCTCCTACAATGAGCAGTTCTTC.

This clone was seen only once. The chain carries TRBV18 and TRBJ1-2; 9 bases are shared with TRBD1. This CDR3 is built from 13 residues. V gave up 8 bases and J gave up 8 bases; unmatched junction bases: 9. The germline gives CDR1 KGHSH, CDR2 LQKENI. The CDR3 loop is CASASGTGIGYTF. In DNA, the CDR3 is TGTGCCAGCGCCTCCGGGACAGGGATCGGCTACACCTTC.